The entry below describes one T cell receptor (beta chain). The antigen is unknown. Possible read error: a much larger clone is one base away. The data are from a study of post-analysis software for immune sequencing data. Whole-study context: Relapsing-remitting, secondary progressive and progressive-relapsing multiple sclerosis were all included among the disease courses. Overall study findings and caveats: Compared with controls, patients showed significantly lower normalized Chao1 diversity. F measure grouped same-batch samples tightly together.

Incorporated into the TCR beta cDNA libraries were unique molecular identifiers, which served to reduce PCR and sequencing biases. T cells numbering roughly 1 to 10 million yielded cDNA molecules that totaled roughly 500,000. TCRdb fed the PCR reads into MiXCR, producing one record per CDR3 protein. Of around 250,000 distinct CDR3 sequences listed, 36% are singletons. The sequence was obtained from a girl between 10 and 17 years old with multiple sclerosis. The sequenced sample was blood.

CDR3 region: CASNYSSRETQYF. CDR3 DNA sequence: TGTGCCAGCAATTACTCCTCCCGGGAGACCCAGTACTTC. The gene calls are TRBV6-5 and TRBJ2-5; D not certain. In germline, CDR1 is MNHEY, CDR2 SVGAGI. The CDR3 covers 13 residues.